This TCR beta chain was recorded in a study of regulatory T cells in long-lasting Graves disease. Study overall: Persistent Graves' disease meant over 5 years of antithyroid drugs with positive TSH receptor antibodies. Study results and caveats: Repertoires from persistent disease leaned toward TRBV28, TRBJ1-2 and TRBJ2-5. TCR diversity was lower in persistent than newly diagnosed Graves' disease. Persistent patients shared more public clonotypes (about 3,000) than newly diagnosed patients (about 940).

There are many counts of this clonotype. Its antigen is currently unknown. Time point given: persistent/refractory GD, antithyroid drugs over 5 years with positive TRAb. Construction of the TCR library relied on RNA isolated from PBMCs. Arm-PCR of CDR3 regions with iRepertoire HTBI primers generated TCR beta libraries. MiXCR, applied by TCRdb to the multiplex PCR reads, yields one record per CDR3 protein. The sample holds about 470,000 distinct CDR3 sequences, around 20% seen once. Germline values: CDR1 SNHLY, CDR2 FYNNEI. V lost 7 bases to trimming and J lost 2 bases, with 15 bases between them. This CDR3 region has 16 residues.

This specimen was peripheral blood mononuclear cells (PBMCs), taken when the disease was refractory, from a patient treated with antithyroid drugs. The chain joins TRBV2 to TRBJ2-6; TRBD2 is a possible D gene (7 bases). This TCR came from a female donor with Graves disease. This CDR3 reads CASNSQGRAGANVLTF. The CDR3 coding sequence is TGTGCCAGCAATAGCCAGGGGAGGGCTGGGGCCAACGTCCTGACTTTC.